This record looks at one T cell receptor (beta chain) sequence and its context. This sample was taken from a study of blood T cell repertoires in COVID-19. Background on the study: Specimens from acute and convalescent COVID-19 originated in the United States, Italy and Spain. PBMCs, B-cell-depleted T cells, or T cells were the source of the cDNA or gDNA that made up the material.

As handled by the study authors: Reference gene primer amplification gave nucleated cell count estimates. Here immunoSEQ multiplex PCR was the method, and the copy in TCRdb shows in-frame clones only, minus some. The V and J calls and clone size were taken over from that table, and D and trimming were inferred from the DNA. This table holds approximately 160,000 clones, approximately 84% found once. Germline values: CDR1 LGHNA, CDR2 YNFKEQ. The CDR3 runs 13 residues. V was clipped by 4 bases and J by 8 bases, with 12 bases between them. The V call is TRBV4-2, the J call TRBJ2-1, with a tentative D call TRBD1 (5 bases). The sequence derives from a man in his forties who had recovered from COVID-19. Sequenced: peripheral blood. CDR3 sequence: CASSPPEGDEQFF. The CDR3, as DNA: TGTGCCAGCAGCCCCCCCGAAGGGGATGAGCAGTTCTTC.